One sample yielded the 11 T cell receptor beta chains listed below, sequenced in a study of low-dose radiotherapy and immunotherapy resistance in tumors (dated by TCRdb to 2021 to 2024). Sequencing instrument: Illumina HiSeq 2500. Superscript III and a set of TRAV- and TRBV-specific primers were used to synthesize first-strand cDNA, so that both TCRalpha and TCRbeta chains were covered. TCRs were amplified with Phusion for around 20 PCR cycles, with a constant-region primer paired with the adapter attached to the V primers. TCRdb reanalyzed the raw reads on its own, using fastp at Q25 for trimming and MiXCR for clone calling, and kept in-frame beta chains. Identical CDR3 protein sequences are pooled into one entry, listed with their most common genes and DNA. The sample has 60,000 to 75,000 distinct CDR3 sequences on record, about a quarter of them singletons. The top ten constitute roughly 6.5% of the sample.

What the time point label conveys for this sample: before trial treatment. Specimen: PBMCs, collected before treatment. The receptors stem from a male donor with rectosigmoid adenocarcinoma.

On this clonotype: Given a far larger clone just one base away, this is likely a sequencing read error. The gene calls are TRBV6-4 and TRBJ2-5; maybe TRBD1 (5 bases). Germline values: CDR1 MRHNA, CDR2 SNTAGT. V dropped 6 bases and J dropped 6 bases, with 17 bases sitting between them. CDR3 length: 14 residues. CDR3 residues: CASSVTEGAKTQYF. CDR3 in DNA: TGTGCCAGCAGCGTAACCGAAGGGGCGAAGACCCAGTACTTC.

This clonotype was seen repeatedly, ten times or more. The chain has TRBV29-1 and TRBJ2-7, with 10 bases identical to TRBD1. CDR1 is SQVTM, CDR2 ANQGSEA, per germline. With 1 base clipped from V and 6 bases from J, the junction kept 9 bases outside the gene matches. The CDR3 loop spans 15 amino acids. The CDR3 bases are TGCAGCGTTGAAGGCGGACAGGGGGTTTCGGGCGAGCAGTACTTC. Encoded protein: CSVEGGQGVSGEQYF.

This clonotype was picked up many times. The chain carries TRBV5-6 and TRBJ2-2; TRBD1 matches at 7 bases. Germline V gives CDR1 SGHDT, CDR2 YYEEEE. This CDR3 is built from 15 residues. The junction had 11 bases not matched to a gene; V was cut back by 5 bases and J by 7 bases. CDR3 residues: CASSWGMRQGGELFF. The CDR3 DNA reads TGTGCCAGCAGTTGGGGAATGAGACAGGGCGGGGAGCTGTTTTTT. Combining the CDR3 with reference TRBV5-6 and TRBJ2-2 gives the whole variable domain DAGVTQSPTHLIKTRGQQVTLRCSPKSGHDTVSWYQQALGQGPQFIFQYYEEEERQRGNFPDRFSGHQFPNYSSELNVNALLLGDSALYLCASSWGMRQGGELFFGEGSRLTVL.

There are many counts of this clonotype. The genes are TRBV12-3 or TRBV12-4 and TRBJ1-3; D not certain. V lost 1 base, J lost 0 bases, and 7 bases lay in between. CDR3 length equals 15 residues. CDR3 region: CASSLVLSSGNTIYF. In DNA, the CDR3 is TGTGCCAGCAGTTTAGTACTAAGCTCTGGAAACACCATATATTTT.

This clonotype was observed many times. For the CDR3, the DNA is TGTGCCAGCAGCCCTCTAGCGGGAGTTGGAGAGACCCAGTACTTC. This sequence encodes CASSPLAGVGETQYF. The chain is built from TRBV7-9 and TRBJ2-5; 10 nucleotides align to TRBD2. The CDR3 has 15 amino acids. The V gene end was trimmed by 5 bases and the J gene end by 4 bases; junction bases not matched to a gene: 7. Per germline, CDR1 SEHNR and CDR2 FQNEAQ (reference sequence). Full variable domain (outside the CDR3, taken from reference TRBV7-9 and TRBJ2-5): DTGVSQNPRHKITKRGQNVTFRCDPISEHNRLYWYRQTLGQGPEFLTYFQNEAQLEKSRLLSDRFSAERPKGSFSTLEIQRTEQGDSAMYLCASSPLAGVGETQYFGPGTRLLVL.

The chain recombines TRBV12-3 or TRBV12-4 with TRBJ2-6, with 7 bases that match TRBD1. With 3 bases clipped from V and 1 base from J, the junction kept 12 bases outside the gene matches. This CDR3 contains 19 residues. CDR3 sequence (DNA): TGTGCCAGCAGTTTTGTGGGACAGTTCATTACGTCTGGGGCCAACGTCCTGACTTTC. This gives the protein CASSFVGQFITSGANVLTF.

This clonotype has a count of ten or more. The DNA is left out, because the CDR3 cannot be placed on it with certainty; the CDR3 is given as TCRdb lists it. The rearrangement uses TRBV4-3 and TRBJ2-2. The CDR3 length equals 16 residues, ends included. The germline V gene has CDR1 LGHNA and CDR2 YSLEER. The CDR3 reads CASSQDGNLRAGELFF.

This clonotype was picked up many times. In DNA form, the CDR3 reads TGTGCCAGCAGCCCTGGACAGGGACAATATCAGCCCCAGCATTTT. Protein product: CASSPGQGQYQPQHF. The chain links TRBV7-9 to TRBJ1-5; 8 bases are shared with TRBD1. Germline trimming cut 5 bases from V and 5 bases from J; bases unmatched to any gene: 8. The CDR3 has 15 amino acids. Per the germline V gene, CDR1 is SEHNR and CDR2 is FQNEAQ (reference sequence).

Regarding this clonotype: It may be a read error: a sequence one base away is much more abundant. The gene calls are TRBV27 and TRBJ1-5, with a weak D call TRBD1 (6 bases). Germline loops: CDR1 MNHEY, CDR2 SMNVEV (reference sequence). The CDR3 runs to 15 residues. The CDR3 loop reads CAGSSYGTSVLSQHF. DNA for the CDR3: TGTGCCGGCAGTTCGTATGGGACATCTGTGCTGTCCCAGCATTTT.

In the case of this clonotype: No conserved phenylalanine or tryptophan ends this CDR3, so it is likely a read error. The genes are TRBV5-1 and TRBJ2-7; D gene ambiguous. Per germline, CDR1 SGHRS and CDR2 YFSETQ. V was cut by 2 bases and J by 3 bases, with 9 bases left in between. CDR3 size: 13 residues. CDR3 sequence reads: CASSFGWGYEQYI. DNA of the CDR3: TGCGCCAGCAGCTTCGGATGGGGCTACGAGCAGTACATC.

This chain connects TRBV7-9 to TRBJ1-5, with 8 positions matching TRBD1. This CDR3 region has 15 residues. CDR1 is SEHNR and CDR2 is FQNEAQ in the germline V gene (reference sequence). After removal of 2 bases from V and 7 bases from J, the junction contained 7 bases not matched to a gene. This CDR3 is CASSLLDRDRQPQHF. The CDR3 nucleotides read TGTGCCAGCAGCTTATTGGACAGGGACAGGCAGCCCCAGCATTTT.